The clone carrying this T cell receptor (beta chain) has just a few counts. TCRdb processed the 5' RACE reads anew with MiXCR; each CDR3 protein has one entry. This sample has 550,000 to 700,000 distinct CDR3 sequences, with about 20% found just once. Germline V lookup: CDR1 DFQATT, CDR2 SNEGSKA (reference sequence). The V gene lost 0 bases and the J gene lost 1 base, with 9 bases spanning the gap. The CDR3 has 15 residues. These data come from a study of identical twins. Separately, the same data were catalogued under a study of T cells expressing NK-cell markers. As reported in that work: For six donors, the dominant NKG2C+ clonotypes made up roughly 1.0-8% of their CD8+ T cells.

The sequence derives from a woman aged 18-29 years in good health. The V and J genes are TRBV20-1 and TRBJ2-2; D is uncertain. Material: PBMCs. CDR3 loop: CSARDWVRNTGELFF. The CDR3 DNA reads as TGCAGTGCTAGAGATTGGGTCCGGAACACCGGGGAGCTGTTTTTT.